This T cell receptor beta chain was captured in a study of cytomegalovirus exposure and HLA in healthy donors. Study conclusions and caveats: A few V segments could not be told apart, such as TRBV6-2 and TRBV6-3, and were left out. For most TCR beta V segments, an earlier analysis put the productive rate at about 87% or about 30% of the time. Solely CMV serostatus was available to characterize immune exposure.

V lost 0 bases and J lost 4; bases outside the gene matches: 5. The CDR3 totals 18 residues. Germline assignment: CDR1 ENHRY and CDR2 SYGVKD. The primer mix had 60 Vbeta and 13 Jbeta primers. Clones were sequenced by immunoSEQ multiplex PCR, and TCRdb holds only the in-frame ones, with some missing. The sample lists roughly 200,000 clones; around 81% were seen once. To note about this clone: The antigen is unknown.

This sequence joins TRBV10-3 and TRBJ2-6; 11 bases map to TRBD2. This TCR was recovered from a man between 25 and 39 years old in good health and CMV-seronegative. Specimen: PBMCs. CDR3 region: CAISESLAGGGGANVLTF. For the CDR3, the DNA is TGTGCCATCAGTGAGTCCTTAGCGGGAGGGGGAGGGGCCAACGTCCTGACTTTC.